A selection of T cell receptor beta chains follows, all from one sample in a study of blood T cell repertoires in COVID-19. Generated by immunoSEQ multiplex PCR, the TCRdb table keeps only in-frame clones and is missing some. The sample records 200,000 to 300,000 clones, about 83% being singletons. The material sequenced was peripheral blood. The receptor source for this set is a human donor in a cohort sampled during active COVID-19. Each CDR3 is given with its conserved first and last residue.

>TRBV2|TRBJ1-4
CASSVIGPNEKLFF
>TRBV9|TRBJ1-3
CASSGRTAGNTIYF
>TRBV5-1|TRBJ1-3
CASSPGTGERGSGNTIYF
>TRBV10-3|TRBJ1-5
CAIRGTVNQPQHF
>TRBV5-4|TRBJ2-1
CASSSPGTGDNNEQFF
>TRBV27|TRBJ1-5
CASRRAFGRGQGNQPQHF
>TRBV5-1|TRBJ2-7
CASSLDTGPGEQYF
>TRBV9|TRBJ2-1
CASSDGTSENEQFF
>TRBV30|TRBJ1-5
CAWGDRVDQPQHF
>TRBV5-8|TRBJ1-5
CASSLGTARGFSNQPQHF
>TRBV28|TRBJ1-5
CASILGQIFSNQPQHF
>TRBV18|TRBJ2-6
CASSPRQFSAGANVLTF
>TRBV27|TRBJ2-7
CASSLSSGSYEQYF
>TRBV11-3|TRBJ2-1
CASSLDTTSGGHNEQFF
>TRBV19|TRBJ2-2
CASSTANTGELFF
>TRBV18|TRBJ2-3
CASSPPVLGSSTDTQYF
>TRBV9|TRBJ2-1
CASSVGSVNEQFF
>TRBV5-4|TRBJ1-1
CASSLRGVETEAFF
>TRBV5-6|TRBJ2-1
CASSPNRDLGYNEQFF
>TRBV10-2|TRBJ1-6
CASTRTPPAPSPLHF
>TRBV15|TRBJ1-5
CATSRARGTANQPQHF
>TRBV4-1|TRBJ1-3
CASSQAGAAPSSGNTIYF
>TRBV2|TRBJ1-5
CASSPGQGAGQPQHF
>TRBV5-4|TRBJ2-3
CASSLWAGSTDTQYF
>TRBV10-3|TRBJ1-1
CAISESAGRGNTEAFF
>TRBV4-1|TRBJ2-1
CASSQGRGSEQFF
>TRBV29-1|TRBJ2-7
CSVVEGTGGREQYF
>TRBV24-1|TRBJ2-5
CATSIGHQETQYF
>TRBV18|TRBJ1-5
CASSPTGLGNQPQHF
>TRBV30|TRBJ1-5
CAWTVTGGNQPQHF
>TRBV27|TRBJ2-1
CASSLGGRRDEQFF
>TRBV5-4|TRBJ1-5
CASSLGGGNQPQHF
>TRBV7-9|TRBJ2-1
CASSRPGLNNEQFF
>TRBV19|TRBJ1-4
CASSISRGRRANEKLFF
>TRBV15|TRBJ2-1
CATSRGRATYNEQFF
>TRBV18|TRBJ2-7
CASLETATHYEQYF
>TRBV7-9|TRBJ2-3
CASSLGFLAGLEGTDTQYF
>TRBV7-9|TRBJ2-2
CASSPGLSNTGELFF
>TRBV28|TRBJ2-7
CASQGYYEQYF
>TRBV9|TRBJ2-2
CASSVGGRPPGQGLYMDTGELFF
>TRBV6-5|TRBJ1-2
CASSTLERTGDGYTF
>TRBV13|TRBJ1-2
CASSDPGQGASNYGYTF
>TRBV5-1|TRBJ2-7
CASSPRDVLYEQYF
>TRBV10-3|TRBJ1-4
CAISAAERVEKLFF
>TRBV7-9|TRBJ2-7
CASSLAGRGESSYEQYF
>TRBV28|TRBJ2-1
CASSLPHPGGQALFF